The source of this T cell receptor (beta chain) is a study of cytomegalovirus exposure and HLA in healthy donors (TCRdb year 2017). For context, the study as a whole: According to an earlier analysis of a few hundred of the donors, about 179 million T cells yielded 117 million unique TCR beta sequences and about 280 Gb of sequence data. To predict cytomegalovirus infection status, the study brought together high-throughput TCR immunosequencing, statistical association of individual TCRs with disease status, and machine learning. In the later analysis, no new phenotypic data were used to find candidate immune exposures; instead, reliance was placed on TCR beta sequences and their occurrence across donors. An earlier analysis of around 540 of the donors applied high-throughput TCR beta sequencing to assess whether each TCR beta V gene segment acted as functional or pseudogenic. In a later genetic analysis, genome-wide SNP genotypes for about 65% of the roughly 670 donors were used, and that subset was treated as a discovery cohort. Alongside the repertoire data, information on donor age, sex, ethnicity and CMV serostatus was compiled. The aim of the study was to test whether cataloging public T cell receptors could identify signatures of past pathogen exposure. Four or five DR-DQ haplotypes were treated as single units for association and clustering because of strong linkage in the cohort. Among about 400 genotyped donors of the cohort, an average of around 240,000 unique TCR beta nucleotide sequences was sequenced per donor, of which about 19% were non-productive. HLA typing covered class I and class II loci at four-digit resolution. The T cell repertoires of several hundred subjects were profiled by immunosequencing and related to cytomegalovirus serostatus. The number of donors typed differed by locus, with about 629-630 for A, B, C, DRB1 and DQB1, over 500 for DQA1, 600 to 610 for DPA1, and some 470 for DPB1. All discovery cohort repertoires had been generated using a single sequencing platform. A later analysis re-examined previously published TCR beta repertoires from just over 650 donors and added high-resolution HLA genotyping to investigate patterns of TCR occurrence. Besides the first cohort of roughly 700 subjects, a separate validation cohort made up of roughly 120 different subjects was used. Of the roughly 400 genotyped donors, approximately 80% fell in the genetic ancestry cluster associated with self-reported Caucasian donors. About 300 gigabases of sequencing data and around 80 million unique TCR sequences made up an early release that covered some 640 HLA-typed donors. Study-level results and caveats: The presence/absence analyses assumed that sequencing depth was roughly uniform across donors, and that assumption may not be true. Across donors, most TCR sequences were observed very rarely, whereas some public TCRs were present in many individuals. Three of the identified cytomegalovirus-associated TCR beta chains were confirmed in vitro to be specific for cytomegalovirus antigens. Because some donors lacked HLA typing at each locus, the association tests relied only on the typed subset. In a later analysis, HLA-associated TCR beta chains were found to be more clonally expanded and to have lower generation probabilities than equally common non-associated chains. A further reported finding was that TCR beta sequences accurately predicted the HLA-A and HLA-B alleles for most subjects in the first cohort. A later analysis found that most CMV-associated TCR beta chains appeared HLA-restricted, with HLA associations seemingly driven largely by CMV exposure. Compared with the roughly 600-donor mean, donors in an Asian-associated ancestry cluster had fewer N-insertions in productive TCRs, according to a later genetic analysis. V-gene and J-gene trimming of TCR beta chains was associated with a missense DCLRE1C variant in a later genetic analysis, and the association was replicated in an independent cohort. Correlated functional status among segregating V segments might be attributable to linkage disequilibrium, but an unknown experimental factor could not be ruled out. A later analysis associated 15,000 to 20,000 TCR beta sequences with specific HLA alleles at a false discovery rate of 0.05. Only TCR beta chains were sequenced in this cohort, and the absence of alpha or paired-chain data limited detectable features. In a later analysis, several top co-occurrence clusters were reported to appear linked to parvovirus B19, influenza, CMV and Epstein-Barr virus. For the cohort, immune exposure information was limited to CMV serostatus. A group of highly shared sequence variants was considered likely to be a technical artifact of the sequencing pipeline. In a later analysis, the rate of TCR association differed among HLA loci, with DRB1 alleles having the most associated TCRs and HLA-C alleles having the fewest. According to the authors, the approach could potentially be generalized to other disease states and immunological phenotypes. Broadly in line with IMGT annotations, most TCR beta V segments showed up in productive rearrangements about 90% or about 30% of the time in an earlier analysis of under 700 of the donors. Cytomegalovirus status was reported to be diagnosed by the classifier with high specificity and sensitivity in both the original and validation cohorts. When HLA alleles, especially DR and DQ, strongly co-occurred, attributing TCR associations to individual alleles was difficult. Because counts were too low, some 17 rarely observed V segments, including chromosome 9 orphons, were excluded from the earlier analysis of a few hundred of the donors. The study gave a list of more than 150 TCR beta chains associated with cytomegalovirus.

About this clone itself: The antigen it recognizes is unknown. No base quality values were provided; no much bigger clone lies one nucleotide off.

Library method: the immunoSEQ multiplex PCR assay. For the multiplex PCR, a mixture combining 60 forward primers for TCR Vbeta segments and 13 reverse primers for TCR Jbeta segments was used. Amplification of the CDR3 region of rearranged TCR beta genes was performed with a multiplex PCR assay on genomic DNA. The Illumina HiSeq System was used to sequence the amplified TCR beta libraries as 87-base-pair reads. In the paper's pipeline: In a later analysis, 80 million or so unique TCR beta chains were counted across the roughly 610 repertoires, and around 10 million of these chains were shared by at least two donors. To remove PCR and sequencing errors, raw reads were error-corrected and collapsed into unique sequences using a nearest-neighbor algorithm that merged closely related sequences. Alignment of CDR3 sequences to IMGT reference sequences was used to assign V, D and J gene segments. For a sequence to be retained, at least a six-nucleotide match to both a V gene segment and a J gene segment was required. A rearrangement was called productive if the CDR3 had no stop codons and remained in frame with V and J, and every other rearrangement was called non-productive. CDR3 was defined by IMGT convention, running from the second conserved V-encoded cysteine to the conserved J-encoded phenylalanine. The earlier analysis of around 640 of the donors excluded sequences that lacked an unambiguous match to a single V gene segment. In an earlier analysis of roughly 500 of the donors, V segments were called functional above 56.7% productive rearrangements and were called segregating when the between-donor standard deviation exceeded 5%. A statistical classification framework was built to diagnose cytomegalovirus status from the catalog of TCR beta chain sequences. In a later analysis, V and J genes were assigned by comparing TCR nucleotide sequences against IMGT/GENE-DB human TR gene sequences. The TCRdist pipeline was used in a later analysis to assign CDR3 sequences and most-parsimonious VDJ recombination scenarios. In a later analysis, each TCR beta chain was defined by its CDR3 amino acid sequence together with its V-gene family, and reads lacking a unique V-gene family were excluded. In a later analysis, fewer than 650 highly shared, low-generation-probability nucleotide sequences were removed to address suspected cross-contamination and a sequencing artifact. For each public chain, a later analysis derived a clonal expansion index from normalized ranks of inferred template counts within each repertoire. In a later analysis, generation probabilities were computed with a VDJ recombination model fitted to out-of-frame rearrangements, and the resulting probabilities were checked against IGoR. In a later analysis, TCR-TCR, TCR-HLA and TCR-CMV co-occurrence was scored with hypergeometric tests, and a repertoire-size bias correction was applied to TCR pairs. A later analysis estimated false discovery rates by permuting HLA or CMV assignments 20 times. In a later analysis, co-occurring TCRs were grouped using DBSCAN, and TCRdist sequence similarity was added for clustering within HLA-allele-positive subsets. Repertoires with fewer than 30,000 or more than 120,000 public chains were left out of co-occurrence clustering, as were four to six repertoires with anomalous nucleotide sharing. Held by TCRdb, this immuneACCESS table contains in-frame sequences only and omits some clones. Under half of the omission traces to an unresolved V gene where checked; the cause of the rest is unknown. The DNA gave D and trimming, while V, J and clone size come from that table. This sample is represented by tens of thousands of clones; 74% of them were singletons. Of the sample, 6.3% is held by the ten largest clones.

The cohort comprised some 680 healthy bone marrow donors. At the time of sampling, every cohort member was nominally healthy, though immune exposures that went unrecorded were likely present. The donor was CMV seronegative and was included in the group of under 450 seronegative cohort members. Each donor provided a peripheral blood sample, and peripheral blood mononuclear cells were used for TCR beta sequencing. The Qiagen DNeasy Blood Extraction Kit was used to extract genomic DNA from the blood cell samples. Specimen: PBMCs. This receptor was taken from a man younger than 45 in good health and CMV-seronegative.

Here is the DNA: TGTGCCAGCAGACTCGGACAGGGTGGAGGCTACACCTTC. Translated, this is CASRLGQGGGYTF. The chain links TRBV6-4 with TRBJ1-2; 8 bases in the middle match TRBD1. Trimming removed 6 bases from V and 8 bases from J; the gene matches leave 8 bases unexplained. Its CDR3 holds 13 amino acids, cysteine through phenylalanine. Only the CDR3 portion is preserved as DNA: 39 bases, with reading frame beginning at the first base. The germline V gene encodes CDR1 MRHNA and CDR2 SNTAGT.